This TCR beta chain derives from a study of blood T cell repertoires in COVID-19. Study information: The United States, Italy and Spain supplied acute and convalescent COVID-19 samples. PBMCs, B-cell-depleted T cells, or T cells were the source of the cDNA or gDNA that made up the material.

The Seattle patients joined while their infection was active and were tracked longitudinally afterward. Germline V gene lookup returns CDR1 MDHEN and CDR2 SYDVKM. The V end lost 6 bases, the J end lost 6 bases, and 12 bases lay between the germline ends. The CDR3 has 14 residues. Methods used by the authors: Reference gene primer amplification in the assay estimated nucleated cell counts. Repertoires were generated with immunoSEQ multiplex PCR, while TCRdb's copy carries only in-frame clones and drops some. That table furnishes V, J and clone size, whereas the DNA furnished D and trimming. This table has about 240,000 clones, 75% to 85% appearing once.

The rearrangement links TRBV28 to TRBJ2-6; no clear D gene. Sequencing input: peripheral blood. This sequence was found in a man over 45 with COVID-19, enrolled during active disease. CDR3 nucleotides: TGTGCCAGCAGAAAACAGTATAAGGCCAACGTCCTGACTTTC. Encoded protein: CASRKQYKANVLTF.